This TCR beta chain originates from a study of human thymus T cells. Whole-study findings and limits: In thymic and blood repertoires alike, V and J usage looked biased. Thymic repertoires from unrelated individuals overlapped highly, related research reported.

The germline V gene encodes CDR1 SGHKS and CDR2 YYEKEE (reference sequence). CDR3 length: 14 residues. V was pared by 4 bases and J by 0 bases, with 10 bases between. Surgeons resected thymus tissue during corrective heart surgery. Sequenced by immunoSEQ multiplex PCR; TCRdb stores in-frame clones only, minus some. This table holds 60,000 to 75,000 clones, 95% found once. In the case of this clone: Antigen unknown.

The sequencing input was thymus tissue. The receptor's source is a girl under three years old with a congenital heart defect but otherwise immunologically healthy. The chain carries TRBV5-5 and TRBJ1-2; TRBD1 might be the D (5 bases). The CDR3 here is CASSQDSANYGYTF. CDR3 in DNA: TGTGCCAGCAGCCAAGACAGTGCTAACTATGGCTACACCTTC.